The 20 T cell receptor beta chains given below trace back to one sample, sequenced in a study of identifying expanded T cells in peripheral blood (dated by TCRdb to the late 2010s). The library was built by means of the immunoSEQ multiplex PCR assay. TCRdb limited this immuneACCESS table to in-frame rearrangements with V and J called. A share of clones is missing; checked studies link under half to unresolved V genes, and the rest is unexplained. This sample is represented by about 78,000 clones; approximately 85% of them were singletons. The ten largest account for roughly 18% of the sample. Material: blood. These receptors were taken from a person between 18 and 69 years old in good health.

CDR3 residues: CASSSPTQGLVTQYF. The CDR3 nucleotides are TGTGCCAGCAGCTCTCCGACACAGGGGCTGGTTACGCAGTATTTT. This chain joins TRBV7-3 and TRBJ2-3; the match to TRBD1 covers 7 bases. The junction had 12 bases not matched to a gene; V was cut back by 4 bases and J by 8 bases. Germline CDR1 is SGHTA and CDR2 is FQGTGA. This CDR3 has 15 amino acids.

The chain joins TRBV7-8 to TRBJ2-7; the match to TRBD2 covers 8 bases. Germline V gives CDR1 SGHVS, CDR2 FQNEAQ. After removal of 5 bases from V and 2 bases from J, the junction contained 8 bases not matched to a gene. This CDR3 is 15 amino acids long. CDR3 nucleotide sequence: TGTGCCAGCAGCCGAGCGGGGGCAGCCACCTACGAGCAGTACTTC. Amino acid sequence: CASSRAGAATYEQYF.

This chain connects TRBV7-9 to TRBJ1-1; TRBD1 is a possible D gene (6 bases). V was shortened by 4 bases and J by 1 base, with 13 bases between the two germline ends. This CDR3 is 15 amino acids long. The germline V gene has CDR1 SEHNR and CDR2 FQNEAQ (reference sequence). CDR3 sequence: CASSSRKGENTEAFF. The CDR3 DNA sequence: TGTGCCAGCAGCTCCCGGAAGGGGGAGAACACTGAAGCTTTCTTT.

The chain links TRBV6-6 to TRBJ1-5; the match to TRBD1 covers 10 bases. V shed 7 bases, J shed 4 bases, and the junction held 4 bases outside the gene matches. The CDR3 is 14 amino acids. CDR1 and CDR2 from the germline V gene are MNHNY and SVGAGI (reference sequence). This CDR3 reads CASTGQGINQPQHF. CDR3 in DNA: TGTGCCAGCACGGGACAGGGGATAAATCAGCCCCAGCATTTT.

This CDR3 is CASSLQGHYEQYF. CDR3 in DNA: TGTGCCAGCAGCTTACAGGGACACTACGAGCAGTACTTC. The chain is built from TRBV5-5 and TRBJ2-7; the D gene is possibly TRBD1 (6 bases). CDR1 SGHKS and CDR2 YYEKEE come from the germline V gene (reference sequence). CDR3 size: 13 residues. V shed 2 bases and J shed 3 bases, with 9 bases lying between them.

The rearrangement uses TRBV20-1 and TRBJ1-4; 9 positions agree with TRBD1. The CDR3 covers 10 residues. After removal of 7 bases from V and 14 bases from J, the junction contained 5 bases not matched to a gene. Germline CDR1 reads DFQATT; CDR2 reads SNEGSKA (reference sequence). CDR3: CSVPDRGLFF. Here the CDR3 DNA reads TGCAGTGTTCCGGACAGGGGTCTGTTTTTT.

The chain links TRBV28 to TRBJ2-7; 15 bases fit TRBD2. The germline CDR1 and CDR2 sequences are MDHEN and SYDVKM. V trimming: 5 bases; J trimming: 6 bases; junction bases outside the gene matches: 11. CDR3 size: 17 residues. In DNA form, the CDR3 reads TGTGCCAGCAGTCCCCAGAGGACTAGCGGGAGGGCCGGCGAGCAGTACTTC. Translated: CASSPQRTSGRAGEQYF. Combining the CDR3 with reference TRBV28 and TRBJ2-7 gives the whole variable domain DVKVTQSSRYLVKRTGEKVFLECVQDMDHENMFWYRQDPGLGLRLIYFSYDVKMKEKGDIPEGYSVSREKKERFSLILESASTNQTSMYLCASSPQRTSGRAGEQYFGPGTRLTVT.

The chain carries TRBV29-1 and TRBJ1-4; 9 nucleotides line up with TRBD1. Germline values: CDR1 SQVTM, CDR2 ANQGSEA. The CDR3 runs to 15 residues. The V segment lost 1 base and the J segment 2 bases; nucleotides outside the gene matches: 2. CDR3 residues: CSVEGTGATNEKLFF. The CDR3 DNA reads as TGCAGCGTTGAAGGGACAGGGGCCACTAATGAAAAACTGTTTTTT.

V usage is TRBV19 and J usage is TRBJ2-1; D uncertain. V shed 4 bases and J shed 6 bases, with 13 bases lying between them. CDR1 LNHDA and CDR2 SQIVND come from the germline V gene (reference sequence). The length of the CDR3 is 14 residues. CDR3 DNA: TGTGCCAGTAGTACGCAGCGCCAGACCAATGAGCAGTTCTTC. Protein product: CASSTQRQTNEQFF.

Here the CDR3 reads CASSLVGTDTDTQYF. The DNA of the CDR3 is TGTGCCAGCAGCTTAGTAGGGACAGACACAGATACGCAGTATTTT. The J gene is TRBJ2-3, the V gene TRBV7-2; 7 bases align to TRBD1. V was clipped by 1 base and J by 2 bases; unmatched bases: 3. This CDR3 is 15 amino acids long. CDR1 is SGHTA, CDR2 FQGNSA, per germline. Combining the CDR3 with reference TRBV7-2 and TRBJ2-3 gives the whole variable domain GAGVSQSPSNKVTEKGKDVELRCDPISGHTALYWYRQSLGQGLEFLIYFQGNSAPDKSGLPSDRFSAERTGGSVSTLTIQRTQQEDSAVYLCASSLVGTDTDTQYFGPGTRLTVL.

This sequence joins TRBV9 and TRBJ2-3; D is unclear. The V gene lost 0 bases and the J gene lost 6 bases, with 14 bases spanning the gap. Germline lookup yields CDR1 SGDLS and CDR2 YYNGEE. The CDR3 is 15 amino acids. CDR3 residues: CASSVEGVESDTQYF. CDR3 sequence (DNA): TGTGCCAGCAGCGTAGAAGGCGTGGAGTCCGATACGCAGTATTTT.

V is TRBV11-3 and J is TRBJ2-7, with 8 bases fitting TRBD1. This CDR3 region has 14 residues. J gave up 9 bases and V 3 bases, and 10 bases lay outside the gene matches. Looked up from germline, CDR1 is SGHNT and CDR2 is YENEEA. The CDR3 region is CASSFGTGSMAQYF. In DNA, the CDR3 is TGTGCCAGCAGCTTCGGGACAGGCTCTATGGCGCAGTACTTC.

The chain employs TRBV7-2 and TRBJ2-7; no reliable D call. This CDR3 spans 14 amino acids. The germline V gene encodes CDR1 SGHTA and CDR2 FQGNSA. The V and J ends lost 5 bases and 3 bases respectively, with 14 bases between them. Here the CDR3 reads CASSVAGLFYEQYF. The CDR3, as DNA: TGTGCCAGCAGCGTTGCCGGGCTCTTCTACGAGCAGTACTTC. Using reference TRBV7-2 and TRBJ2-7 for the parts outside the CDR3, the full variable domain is GAGVSQSPSNKVTEKGKDVELRCDPISGHTALYWYRQSLGQGLEFLIYFQGNSAPDKSGLPSDRFSAERTGGSVSTLTIQRTQQEDSAVYLCASSVAGLFYEQYFGPGTRLTVT.

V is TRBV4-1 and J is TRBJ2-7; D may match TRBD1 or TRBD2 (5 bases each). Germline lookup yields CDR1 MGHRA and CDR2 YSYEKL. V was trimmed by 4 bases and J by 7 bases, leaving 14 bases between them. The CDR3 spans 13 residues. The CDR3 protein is CASSRGIEDEQYF. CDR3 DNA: TGCGCCAGCAGCCGGGGGATAGAGGATGAGCAGTACTTC.

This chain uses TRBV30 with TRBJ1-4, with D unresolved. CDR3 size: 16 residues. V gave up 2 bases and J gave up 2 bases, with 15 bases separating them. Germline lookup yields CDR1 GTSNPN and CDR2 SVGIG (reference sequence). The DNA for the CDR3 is TGTGCCTGGAGTCCTAGGATGCGCTTGACTAATGAAAAACTGTTTTTT. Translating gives CAWSPRMRLTNEKLFF.

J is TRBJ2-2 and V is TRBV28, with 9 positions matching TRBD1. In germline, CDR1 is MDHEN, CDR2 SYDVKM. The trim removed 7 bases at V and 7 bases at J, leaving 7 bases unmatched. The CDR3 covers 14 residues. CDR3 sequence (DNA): TGTGCCAGCACCCCGGGACAGGGTCACGGGGAGCTGTTTTTT. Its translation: CASTPGQGHGELFF.

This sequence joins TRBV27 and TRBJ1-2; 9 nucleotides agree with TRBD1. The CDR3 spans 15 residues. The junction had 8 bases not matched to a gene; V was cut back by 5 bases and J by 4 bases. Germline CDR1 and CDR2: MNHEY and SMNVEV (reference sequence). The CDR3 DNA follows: TGTGCCAGCAGTCCAAGGACAGGGGCAACCTATGGCTACACCTTC. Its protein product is CASSPRTGATYGYTF.

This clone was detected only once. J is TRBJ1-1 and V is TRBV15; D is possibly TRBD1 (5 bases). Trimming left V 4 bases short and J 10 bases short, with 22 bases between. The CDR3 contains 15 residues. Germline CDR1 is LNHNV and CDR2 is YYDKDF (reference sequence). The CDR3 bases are TGTGCCACCAGCACCCAGCGGTCCGGGGGAGAGGGAGCTTTCTTT. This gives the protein CATSTQRSGGEGAFF.

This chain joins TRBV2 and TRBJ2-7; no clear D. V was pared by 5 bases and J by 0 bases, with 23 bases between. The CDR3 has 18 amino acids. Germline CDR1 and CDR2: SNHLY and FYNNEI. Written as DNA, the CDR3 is TGTGCCAGCAGTATCCGACATGACATGGCTTTTGACTCCTACGAGCAGTACTTC. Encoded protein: CASSIRHDMAFDSYEQYF.

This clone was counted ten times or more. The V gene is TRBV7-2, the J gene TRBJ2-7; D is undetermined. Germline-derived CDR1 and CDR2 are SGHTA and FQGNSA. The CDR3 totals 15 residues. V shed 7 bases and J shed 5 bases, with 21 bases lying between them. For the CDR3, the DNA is TGTGCCAGCACATACACTTCGGGTAAGGGCCACGAGCAGTACTTC. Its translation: CASTYTSGKGHEQYF. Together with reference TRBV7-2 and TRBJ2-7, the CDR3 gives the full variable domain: GAGVSQSPSNKVTEKGKDVELRCDPISGHTALYWYRQSLGQGLEFLIYFQGNSAPDKSGLPSDRFSAERTGGSVSTLTIQRTQQEDSAVYLCASTYTSGKGHEQYFGPGTRLTVT.